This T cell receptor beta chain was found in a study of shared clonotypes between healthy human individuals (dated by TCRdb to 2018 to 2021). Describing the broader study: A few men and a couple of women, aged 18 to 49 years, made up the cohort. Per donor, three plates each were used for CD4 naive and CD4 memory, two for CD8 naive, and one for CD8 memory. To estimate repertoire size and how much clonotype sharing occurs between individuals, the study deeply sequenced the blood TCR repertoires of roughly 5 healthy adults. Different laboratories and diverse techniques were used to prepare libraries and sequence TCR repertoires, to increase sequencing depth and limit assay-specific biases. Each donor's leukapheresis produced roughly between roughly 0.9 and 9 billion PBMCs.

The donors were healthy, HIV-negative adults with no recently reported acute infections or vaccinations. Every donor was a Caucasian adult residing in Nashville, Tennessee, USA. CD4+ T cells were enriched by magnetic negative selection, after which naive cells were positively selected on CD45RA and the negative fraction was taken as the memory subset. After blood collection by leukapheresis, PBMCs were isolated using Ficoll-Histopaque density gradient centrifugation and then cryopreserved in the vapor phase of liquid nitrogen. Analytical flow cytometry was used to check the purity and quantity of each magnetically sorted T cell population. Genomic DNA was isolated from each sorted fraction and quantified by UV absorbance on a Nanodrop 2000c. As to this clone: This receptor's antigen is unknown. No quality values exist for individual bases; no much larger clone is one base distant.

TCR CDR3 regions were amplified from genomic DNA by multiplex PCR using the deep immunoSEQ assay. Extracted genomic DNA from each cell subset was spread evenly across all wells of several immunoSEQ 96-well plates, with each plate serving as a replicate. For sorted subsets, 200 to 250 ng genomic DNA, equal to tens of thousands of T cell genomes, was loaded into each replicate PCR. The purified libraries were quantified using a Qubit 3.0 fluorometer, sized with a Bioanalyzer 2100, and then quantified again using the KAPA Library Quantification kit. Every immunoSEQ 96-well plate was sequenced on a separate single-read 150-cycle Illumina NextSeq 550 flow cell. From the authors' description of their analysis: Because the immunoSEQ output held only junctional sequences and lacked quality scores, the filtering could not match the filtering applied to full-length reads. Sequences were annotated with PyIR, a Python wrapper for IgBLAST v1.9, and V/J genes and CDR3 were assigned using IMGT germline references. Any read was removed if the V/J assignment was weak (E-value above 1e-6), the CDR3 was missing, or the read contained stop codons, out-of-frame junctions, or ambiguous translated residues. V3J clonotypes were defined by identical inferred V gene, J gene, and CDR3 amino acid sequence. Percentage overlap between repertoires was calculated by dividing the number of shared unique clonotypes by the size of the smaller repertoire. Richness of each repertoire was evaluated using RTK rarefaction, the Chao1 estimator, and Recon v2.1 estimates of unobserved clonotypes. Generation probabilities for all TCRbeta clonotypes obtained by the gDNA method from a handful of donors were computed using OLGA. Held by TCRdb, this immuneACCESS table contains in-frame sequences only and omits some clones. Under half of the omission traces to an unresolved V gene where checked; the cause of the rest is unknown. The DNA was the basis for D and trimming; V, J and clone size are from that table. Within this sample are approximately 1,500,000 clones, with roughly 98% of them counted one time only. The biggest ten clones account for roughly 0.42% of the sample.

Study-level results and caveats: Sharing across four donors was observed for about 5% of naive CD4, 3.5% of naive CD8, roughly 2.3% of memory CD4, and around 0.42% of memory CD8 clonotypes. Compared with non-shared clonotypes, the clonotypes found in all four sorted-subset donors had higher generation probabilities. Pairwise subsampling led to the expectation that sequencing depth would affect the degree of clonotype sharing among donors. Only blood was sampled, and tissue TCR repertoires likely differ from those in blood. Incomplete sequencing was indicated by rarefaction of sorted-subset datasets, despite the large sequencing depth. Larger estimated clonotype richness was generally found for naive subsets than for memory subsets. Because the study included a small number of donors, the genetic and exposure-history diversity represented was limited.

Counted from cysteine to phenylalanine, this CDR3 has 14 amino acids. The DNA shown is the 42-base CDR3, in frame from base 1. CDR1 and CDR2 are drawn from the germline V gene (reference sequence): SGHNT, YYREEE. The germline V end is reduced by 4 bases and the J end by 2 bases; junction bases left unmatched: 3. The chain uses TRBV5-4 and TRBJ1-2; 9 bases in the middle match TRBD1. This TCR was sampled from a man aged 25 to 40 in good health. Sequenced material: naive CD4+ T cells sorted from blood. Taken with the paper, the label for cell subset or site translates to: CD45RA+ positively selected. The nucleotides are TGTGCCAGCAGCGCTGGACAGGGGAACTATGGCTACACCTTC. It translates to CASSAGQGNYGYTF.